This T cell receptor (beta chain) was captured in a study of blood T cell repertoires in COVID-19. Study-wide context: COVID-19 samples, acute and convalescent, were from the United States, Italy and Spain.

Only in-frame clones appear in the TCRdb table, and some are missing; sequencing was by immunoSEQ multiplex PCR. The table has some 150,000 clones, around 87% seen once. This CDR3 is 13 amino acids long. Germline V gene data show CDR1 as SGHRS and CDR2 as YFSETQ. V was shortened by 5 bases and J by 8 bases, with 14 bases between the two germline ends. The specimen was peripheral blood. The rearrangement links TRBV5-1 to TRBJ2-1, with D perhaps matching TRBD1 (5 bases). This TCR came from a woman between 40 and 55 years old with acute or convalescent COVID-19. The DNA of the CDR3 is TGCGCCAGCAGATATGACACAGGCTATGAGCAGTTCTTC. Protein sequence: CASRYDTGYEQFF.